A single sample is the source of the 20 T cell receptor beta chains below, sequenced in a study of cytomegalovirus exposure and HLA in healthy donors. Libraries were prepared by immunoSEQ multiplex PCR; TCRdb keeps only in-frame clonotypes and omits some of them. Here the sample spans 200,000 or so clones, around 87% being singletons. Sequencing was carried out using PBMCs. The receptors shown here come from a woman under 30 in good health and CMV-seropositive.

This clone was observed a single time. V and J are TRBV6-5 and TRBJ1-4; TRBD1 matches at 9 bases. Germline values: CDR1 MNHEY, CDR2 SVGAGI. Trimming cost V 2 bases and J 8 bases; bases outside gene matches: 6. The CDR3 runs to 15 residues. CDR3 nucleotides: TGTGCCAGCAGTTACCGACAGGGGGTAGGGGAAAAACTGTTTTTT. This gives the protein CASSYRQGVGEKLFF.

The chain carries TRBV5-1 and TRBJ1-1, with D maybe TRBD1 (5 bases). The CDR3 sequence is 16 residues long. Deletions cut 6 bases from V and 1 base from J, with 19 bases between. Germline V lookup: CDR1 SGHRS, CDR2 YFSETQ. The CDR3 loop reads CASTKTGDERNTEAFF. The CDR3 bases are TGCGCCAGCACTAAGACGGGGGACGAGAGGAACACTGAAGCTTTCTTT.

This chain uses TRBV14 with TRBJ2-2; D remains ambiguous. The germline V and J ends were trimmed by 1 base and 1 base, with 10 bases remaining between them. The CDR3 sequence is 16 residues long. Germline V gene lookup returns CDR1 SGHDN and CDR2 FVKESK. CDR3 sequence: CASSQGIRRNTGELFF. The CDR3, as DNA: TGTGCCAGCAGCCAAGGTATCAGAAGGAACACCGGGGAGCTGTTTTTT.

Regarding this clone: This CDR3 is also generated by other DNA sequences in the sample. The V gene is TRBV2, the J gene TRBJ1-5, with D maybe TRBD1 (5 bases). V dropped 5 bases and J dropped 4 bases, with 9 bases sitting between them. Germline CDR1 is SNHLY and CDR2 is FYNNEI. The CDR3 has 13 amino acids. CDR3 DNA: TGTGCCAGCAGTAGCGGGGGTAATCAGCCCCAGCATTTT. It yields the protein CASSSGGNQPQHF.

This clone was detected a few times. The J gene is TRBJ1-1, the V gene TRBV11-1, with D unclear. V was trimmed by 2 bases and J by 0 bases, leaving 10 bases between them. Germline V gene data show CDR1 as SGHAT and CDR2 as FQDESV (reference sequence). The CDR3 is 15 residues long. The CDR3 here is CASSLMRAMNTEAFF. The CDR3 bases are TGTGCCAGCAGCTTAATGAGGGCCATGAACACTGAAGCTTTCTTT. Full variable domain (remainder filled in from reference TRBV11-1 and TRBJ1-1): EAEVAQSPRYKITEKSQAVAFWCDPISGHATLYWYRQILGQGPELLVQFQDESVVDDSQLPKDRFSAERLKGVDSTLKIQPAELGDSAMYLCASSLMRAMNTEAFFGQGTRLTVV.

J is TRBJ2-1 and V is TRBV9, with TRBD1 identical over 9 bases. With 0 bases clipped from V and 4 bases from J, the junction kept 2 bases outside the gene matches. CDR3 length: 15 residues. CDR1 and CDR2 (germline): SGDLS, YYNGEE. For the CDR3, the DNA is TGTGCCAGCAGCGTAGGACAGGGGGGTTACAATGAGCAGTTCTTC. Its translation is CASSVGQGGYNEQFF.

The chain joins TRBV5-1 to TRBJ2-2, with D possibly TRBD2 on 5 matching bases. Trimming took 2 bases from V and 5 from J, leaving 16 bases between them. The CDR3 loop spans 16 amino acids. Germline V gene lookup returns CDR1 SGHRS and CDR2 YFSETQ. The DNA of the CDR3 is TGCGCCAGCAGCTTAATAACGGTTCGGGAAACCGGGGAGCTGTTTTTT. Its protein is CASSLITVRETGELFF.

CDR3 sequence reads: CASSSQGNNFYEQYF. The CDR3 DNA reads TGTGCCAGCAGCTCCCAGGGGAATAATTTCTACGAGCAGTACTTC. The chain joins TRBV11-3 to TRBJ2-7, with D perhaps TRBD1 (6 bases). V was cut by 4 bases and J by 3 bases, with 16 bases left in between. CDR3 size: 15 residues. In germline, CDR1 is SGHNT, CDR2 YENEEA.

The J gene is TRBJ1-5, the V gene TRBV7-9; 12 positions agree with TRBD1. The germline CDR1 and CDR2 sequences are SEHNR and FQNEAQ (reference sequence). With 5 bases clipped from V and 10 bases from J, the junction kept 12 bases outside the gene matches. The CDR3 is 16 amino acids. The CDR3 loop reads CASSQVGTGGEGPQHF. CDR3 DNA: TGTGCCAGCAGCCAGGTCGGGACAGGGGGCGAAGGTCCCCAGCATTTT.

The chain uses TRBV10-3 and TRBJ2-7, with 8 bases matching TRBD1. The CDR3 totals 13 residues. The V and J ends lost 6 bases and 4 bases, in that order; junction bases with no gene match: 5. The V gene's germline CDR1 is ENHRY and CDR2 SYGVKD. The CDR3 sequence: CAISLGQAYEQYF. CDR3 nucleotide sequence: TGTGCCATCAGCCTGGGACAGGCTTACGAGCAGTACTTC.

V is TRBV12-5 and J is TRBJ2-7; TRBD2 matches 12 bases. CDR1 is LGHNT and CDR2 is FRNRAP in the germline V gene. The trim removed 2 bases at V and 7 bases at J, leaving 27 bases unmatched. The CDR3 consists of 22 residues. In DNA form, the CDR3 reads TGTGCTAGTGGTTTGTTCGGGGCTGTGACTAGCGGGAGTCCCATTGATCTTGGAGAGCAGTACTTC. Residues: CASGLFGAVTSGSPIDLGEQYF.

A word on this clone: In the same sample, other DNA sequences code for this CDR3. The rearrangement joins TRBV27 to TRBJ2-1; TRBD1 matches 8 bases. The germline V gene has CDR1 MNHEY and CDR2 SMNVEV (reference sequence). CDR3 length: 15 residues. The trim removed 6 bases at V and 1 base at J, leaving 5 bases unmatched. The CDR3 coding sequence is TGTGCCAGCAGCCTCGGACAGGGTTCCTACAATGAGCAGTTCTTC. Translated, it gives CASSLGQGSYNEQFF.

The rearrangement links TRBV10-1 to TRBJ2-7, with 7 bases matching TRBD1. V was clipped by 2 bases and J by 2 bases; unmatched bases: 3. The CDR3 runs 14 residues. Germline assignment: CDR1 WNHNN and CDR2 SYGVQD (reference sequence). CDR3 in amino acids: CASSEDRATYEQYF. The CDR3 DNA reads TGCGCCAGCAGTGAGGACAGGGCCACCTACGAGCAGTACTTC.

The CDR3 loop is CASSQDTGPGANVLTF. CDR3 nucleotides: TGCGCCAGCAGCCAAGATACAGGACCTGGGGCCAACGTCCTGACTTTC. The chain joins TRBV4-1 to TRBJ2-6; D possibly corresponds to TRBD1 (5 bases). In germline, CDR1 is MGHRA, CDR2 YSYEKL. Deletions cut 0 bases from V and 2 bases from J, with 8 bases between. This CDR3 is 16 amino acids long.

The CDR3 sequence: CASSPPGLAGGHTGELFF. The CDR3 DNA follows: TGTGCCAGCTCACCACCGGGACTAGCGGGAGGTCACACCGGGGAGCTGTTTTTT. V gene TRBV18 combines with J gene TRBJ2-2, with 15 bases that match TRBD2. This CDR3 contains 18 residues. Germline CDR1 and CDR2: KGHSH and LQKENI. V gave up 0 bases and J gave up 3 bases; unmatched junction bases: 2. The full variable domain, in which reference TRBV18 and TRBJ2-2 provide the parts outside the CDR3, is NAGVMQNPRHLVRRRGQEARLRCSPMKGHSHVYWYRQLPEEGLKFMVYLQKENIIDESGMPKERFSAEFPKEGPSILRIQQVVRGDSAAYFCASSPPGLAGGHTGELFFGEGSRLTVL.

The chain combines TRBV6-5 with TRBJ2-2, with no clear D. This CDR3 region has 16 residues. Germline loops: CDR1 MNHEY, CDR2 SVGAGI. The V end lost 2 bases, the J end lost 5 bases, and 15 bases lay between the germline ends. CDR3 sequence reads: CASSYQTQVPTGELFF. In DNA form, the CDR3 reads TGTGCCAGCAGTTACCAGACTCAAGTTCCGACCGGGGAGCTGTTTTTT.

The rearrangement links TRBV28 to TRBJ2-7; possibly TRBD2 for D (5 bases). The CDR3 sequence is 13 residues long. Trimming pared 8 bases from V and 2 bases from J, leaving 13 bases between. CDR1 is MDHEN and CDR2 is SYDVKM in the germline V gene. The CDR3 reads CASGGSPAYEQYF. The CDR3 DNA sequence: TGTGCCAGCGGTGGGAGCCCAGCCTACGAGCAGTACTTC.

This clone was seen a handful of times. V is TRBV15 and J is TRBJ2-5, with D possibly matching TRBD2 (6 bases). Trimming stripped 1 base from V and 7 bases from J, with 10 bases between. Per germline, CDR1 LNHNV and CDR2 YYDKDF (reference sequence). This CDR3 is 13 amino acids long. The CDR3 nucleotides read TGTGCCACCAGCAGAGGGACTATGGGGACCCAGTACTTC. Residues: CATSRGTMGTQYF.

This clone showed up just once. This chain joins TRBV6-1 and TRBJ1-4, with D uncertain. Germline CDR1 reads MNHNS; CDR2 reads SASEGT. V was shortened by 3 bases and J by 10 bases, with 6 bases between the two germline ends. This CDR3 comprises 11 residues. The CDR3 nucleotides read TGTGCCAGCAGTGATTATTTAAAACTGTTTTTT. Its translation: CASSDYLKLFF.

CDR3 sequence: CASSSTGPRRINEQFF. The CDR3, as DNA: TGTGCCAGCAGCAGTACCGGTCCACGGCGGATCAATGAGCAGTTCTTC. The V call is TRBV25-1, the J call TRBJ2-1; D ambiguous. Germline values: CDR1 MGHDK, CDR2 SYGVNS. The CDR3 extends over 16 amino acids. V was clipped by 6 bases and J by 6 bases, with 21 bases between them. The entire variable domain, with the rest obtained from reference TRBV25-1 and TRBJ2-1, is as follows: EADIYQTPRYLVIGTGKKITLECSQTMGHDKMYWYQQDPGMELHLIHYSYGVNSTEKGDLSSESTVSRIRTEHFPLTLESARPSHTSQYLCASSSTGPRRINEQFFGPGTRLTVL.